The 11 T cell receptor beta chains given below trace back to one sample, sequenced in a study of CD8+ T cells in alopecia areata. Treatment noted: oral pan-JAK inhibitor, 5-10 mg twice daily. Extraction and reverse transcription of RNA yielded cDNA as the sequencing template. Some clones are missing from TCRdb's copy, which holds only in-frame ones; the method was immunoSEQ multiplex PCR. The data hold hundreds of thousands of clones, with more than 30% observed a single time. The sequenced sample was CD4+ T cells sorted from blood, obtained around week 34, from a patient treated with tofacitinib. The source of these receptors is a human donor with alopecia areata.

This clone was observed a handful of times. The chain's CDR3 is CASSVSVGEQYF. The DNA of the CDR3 is TGTGCCAGCAGTGTTTCAGTCGGCGAGCAGTACTTC. J is TRBJ2-7 and V is TRBV2, with D unclear. The length of the CDR3 is 12 residues. Germline-derived CDR1 and CDR2 are SNHLY and FYNNEI. Trimming removed 4 bases from V and 6 bases from J, with 10 bases in between. The full variable domain, in which reference TRBV2 and TRBJ2-7 provide the parts outside the CDR3, is EPEVTQTPSHQVTQMGQEVILRCVPISNHLYFYWYRQILGQKVEFLVSFYNNEISEKSEIFDDQFSVERPDGSNFTLKIRSTKLEDSAMYFCASSVSVGEQYFGPGTRLTVT.

The chain links TRBV28 to TRBJ2-2; no firm D call. The V gene's germline CDR1 is MDHEN and CDR2 SYDVKM. V was clipped by 8 bases and J by 7 bases, with 11 bases between them. This CDR3 region has 12 residues. The CDR3 nucleotides read TGTGCCAGCGATTCTGGCGTCGGGGAGCTGTTTTTT. Amino acids: CASDSGVGELFF. The complete variable domain, with remaining parts taken from reference TRBV28 and TRBJ2-2, reads DVKVTQSSRYLVKRTGEKVFLECVQDMDHENMFWYRQDPGLGLRLIYFSYDVKMKEKGDIPEGYSVSREKKERFSLILESASTNQTSMYLCASDSGVGELFFGEGSRLTVL.

The gene calls are TRBV11-2 and TRBJ2-5; TRBD1 matches at 7 bases. The CDR3 loop spans 13 amino acids. J gave up 5 bases and V 5 bases, and 5 bases lay outside the gene matches. Germline-derived CDR1 and CDR2 are SGHAT and FQNNGV. In DNA, the CDR3 is TGTGCCAGCAGCCCCCAACAGGGGGAGACCCAGTACTTC. Amino acids: CASSPQQGETQYF. The full variable domain, rest sourced from reference TRBV11-2 and TRBJ2-5, is EAGVAQSPRYKIIEKRQSVAFWCNPISGHATLYWYQQILGQGPKLLIQFQNNGVVDDSQLPKDRFSAERLKGVDSTLKIQPAKLEDSAVYLCASSPQQGETQYFGPGTRLLVL.

The chain couples TRBV6-1 to TRBJ2-5; 7 positions match TRBD2. The CDR3 is 13 amino acids. V gave up 7 bases and J gave up 5 bases; unmatched junction bases: 7. In germline, CDR1 is MNHNS, CDR2 SASEGT. This CDR3 reads CASTRRGGETQYF. The CDR3 DNA reads as TGTGCCAGCACTCGACGGGGAGGGGAGACCCAGTACTTC.

The chain links TRBV27 to TRBJ1-6; 7 bases align to TRBD1. The CDR3 is made up of 13 amino acids. Germline trimming cut 5 bases from V and 11 bases from J; bases unmatched to any gene: 6. The germline gives CDR1 MNHEY, CDR2 SMNVEV (reference sequence). CDR3 sequence: CASSRTGDTPLHF. CDR3 DNA: TGTGCCAGCAGTAGGACAGGTGACACACCCCTCCACTTT.

This clone has more than one count but fewer than ten. The chain carries TRBV19 and TRBJ1-1; 12 bases match TRBD1. Per the germline V gene, CDR1 is LNHDA and CDR2 is SQIVND (reference sequence). CDR3 length: 16 amino acids. V lost 1 base and J lost 2; bases outside the gene matches: 2. CDR3 nucleotides: TGTGCCAGTAGTATAGGGGACAGGGGGCGAAACACTGAAGCTTTCTTT. It is translated as CASSIGDRGRNTEAFF.

The CDR3 region has the DNA TGCAGTGGCGGAGGGGTCGTGCAGTACTTC. Its translation: CSGGGVVQYF. The chain employs TRBV20-1 and TRBJ2-7; D possibly corresponds to TRBD2 (6 bases). Looked up from germline, CDR1 is DFQATT and CDR2 is SNEGSKA (reference sequence). This CDR3 region has 10 residues. V was cut by 7 bases and J by 9 bases, with 13 bases left in between.

V gene TRBV6-1 combines with J gene TRBJ1-1; D is unresolved. V was shortened by 7 bases and J by 1 base, with 10 bases between the two germline ends. The CDR3 is 13 amino acids. Germline V gene lookup returns CDR1 MNHNS and CDR2 SASEGT. CDR3 protein: CASTEARNTEAFF. CDR3 DNA sequence: TGTGCCAGCACGGAGGCCAGGAACACTGAAGCTTTCTTT.

This clone appeared a few times. V and J are TRBV25-1 and TRBJ1-2; 7 nucleotides match TRBD1. Looked up from germline, CDR1 is MGHDK and CDR2 is SYGVNS. The ends lost 3 bases at V and 4 bases at J; junction bases unmatched: 8. The CDR3 consists of 15 residues. The CDR3 protein is CASSDPQGQVYGYTF. CDR3 DNA: TGTGCCAGCAGTGACCCACAGGGGCAAGTCTATGGCTACACCTTC.

The chain links TRBV7-9 to TRBJ2-2, with D possibly TRBD2 on 7 matching bases. Germline loops: CDR1 SEHNR, CDR2 FQNEAQ (reference sequence). V was clipped by 8 bases and J by 3 bases, with 19 bases between them. CDR3 length: 16 amino acids. The CDR3 DNA is TGTGCCAGCCCCCGGGGGGCTAGCGGCGACACCGGGGAGCTGTTTTTT. It specifies CASPRGASGDTGELFF.

This chain connects TRBV29-1 to TRBJ1-1; D not certain. The CDR3 loop spans 13 amino acids. Germline CDR1 and CDR2: SQVTM and ANQGSEA. V dropped 1 base and J dropped 3 bases, with 9 bases sitting between them. The CDR3 nucleotides are TGCAGCGTTGAAGTGGGCAGTCACACTGAAGCTTTCTTT. This encodes CSVEVGSHTEAFF.